These T cell receptor beta chains were read from a single sample in a study of shared clonotypes between healthy human individuals. Repertoires were generated with immunoSEQ multiplex PCR, while TCRdb's copy carries only in-frame clones and drops some. The sample carries more than 550,000 clones, 90% to 95% recorded once. The sequencing sample was made of naive CD8+ T cells sorted from blood. The receptor set was obtained from a young man in good health. The conserved cysteine and the conserved F or W are not part of the CDR3 here.

TRBV5-6,TRBJ1-4,ASSGGQPATNEKLF
TRBV14,TRBJ2-7,ASSRTSGYEQY
TRBV7-6,TRBJ2-7,ASSLVEGSGYEQY
TRBV4-1,TRBJ2-7,ASSFPTSGGTYEQY
TRBV21-1,TRBJ2-5,ASSKVGQGPRGQETQY
TRBV5-4,TRBJ2-1,ASSLTSGDEQF
TRBV7-9,TRBJ2-7,ASSQGGSGDEQY
TRBV7-9,TRBJ2-7,ASSQNRGEQY
TRBV10-3,TRBJ1-1,AISEKGLARMNTEAF
TRBV7-9,TRBJ1-4,ASSTQTGWYATNEKLF
TRBV14,TRBJ2-3,ASSPSSGDTQY
TRBV7-9,TRBJ2-1,ASSPPARGPSNEQF
TRBV27,TRBJ2-2,ASSYSPAPNTGELF
TRBV20-1,TRBJ2-7,SARDSYEQY
TRBV10-3,TRBJ2-2,AISEANTGELF
TRBV28,TRBJ2-7,ASATGAYYEQY
TRBV7-9,TRBJ1-5,ASSSSYQPQH
TRBV27,TRBJ2-2,ASLPGQGYATGELF
TRBV6-6,TRBJ2-7,ASSYSLDTSYEQY
TRBV19,TRBJ1-1,ASSGLIGLLEAF
TRBV7-6,TRBJ2-2,ASSQWTSGSTGELF
TRBV13,TRBJ1-2,ASSAAQGGGYT
TRBV7-9,TRBJ2-3,ASSRTQDTQY
TRBV5-1,TRBJ2-1,ASSLLGGGRSYNEQF
TRBV29-1,TRBJ2-1,SVGRLGSTNEQF
TRBV2,TRBJ1-4,ASTGDNEKLF
TRBV2,TRBJ2-2,AIMDRLQINTGELF
TRBV19,TRBJ1-2,ASSIAGTTRGYT
TRBV5-1,TRBJ2-2,ASSLAWDGAGELF
TRBV11-2,TRBJ2-7,ASSFFRGEGNEQY
TRBV15,TRBJ2-2,ATRTLLEDVNGELF
TRBV6-1,TRBJ2-7,ASDPGQITYEQY
TRBV28,TRBJ1-4,ASSLGSNEKLF
TRBV7-6,TRBJ2-3,ASSSQGPSSTDTQY
TRBV7-6,TRBJ2-7,ASSLGGQDDYEQY
TRBV27,TRBJ2-5,ASKEGQETQY
TRBV5-1,TRBJ2-7,ASSLGDRLREQY
TRBV7-2,TRBJ2-1,ASSSLGAGLEQF
TRBV5-4,TRBJ2-1,ASTPGGRSYNEQF
TRBV7-9,TRBJ2-6,APMQGPGANVLT
TRBV5-5,TRBJ2-7,ASSLVLSSYEQY
TRBV21-1,TRBJ1-4,ASSEETSGLTNEKLF
TRBV29-1,TRBJ2-1,SVEDRGHAAGGPGDYNEQF
TRBV5-6,TRBJ2-2,ASSLDWRDSSDGELF
TRBV7-7,TRBJ2-1,ASSPWTGGSYNEQF
TRBV28,TRBJ2-7,ASAAAGYEQY
TRBV7-2,TRBJ2-1,ASSLGLAGHEQF
TRBV7-9,TRBJ1-1,ASSLVQGEDEAF
TRBV19,TRBJ2-7,ASSIVRSSYEQY
TRBV28,TRBJ1-1,ASRGREGNTEAF
TRBV7-9,TRBJ2-7,ASSAHWTSKY
TRBV29-1,TRBJ2-1,SVDPTSGKYNEQF
TRBV28,TRBJ2-1,ASSFGSTEQF
TRBV29-1,TRBJ2-7,SVLVGGEQY
TRBV27,TRBJ2-7,ASSSPGGGRTYEQY
TRBV7-6,TRBJ1-1,ASSSGTNMNTEAF
TRBV19,TRBJ1-5,ASSWGQNQPQH